These T cell receptor beta chains were read from a single sample in a study of blood T cells in healthy people across ages. TCRdb itself ran the 5' RACE reads through MiXCR, one entry per CDR3 protein. This table has 750,000 to 950,000 distinct CDR3 sequences, about 53% appearing once. The source material was blood. All receptors derive from a man older than 75 in good health. Both conserved end residues are part of each CDR3. The size of a clone is reported for some rows only, either as once, few or many, or as a class for expanded clones.

few	TRBV27	TRBJ2-7	CASSLAPPGQPTYEQYF
-	TRBV27	TRBJ2-7	CASSSPSRRGAAYEQYF
-	TRBV7-3	TRBJ2-5	CASSLGGLRSEETQYF
-	TRBV28	TRBJ1-2	CASCPTGGRYGYTF
-	TRBV15	TRBJ1-5	CVTSRGGGLQPQHF
-	TRBV29-1	TRBJ2-1	CSVESSGRVKSYNEQFF
few	TRBV5-1	TRBJ2-7	CASSLRLAGVGEQYF
-	TRBV6-1	TRBJ2-7	CAIWTRDRGYEQYF
-	TRBV10-1	TRBJ1-5	CAGNRCGPPSVYQPQHF
few	TRBV4-1	TRBJ2-5	CASSQAGTGVGKTQYF
-	TRBV9	TRBJ2-3	CASSPFGDTQYF
-	TRBV20-1	TRBJ2-3	CSARVPGADTQYF
-	TRBV12-3/TRBV12-4	-	CASRVTGLDEQYF
-	TRBV12-3/TRBV12-4	TRBJ2-7	CASTRGTATYEQYF
-	TRBV6-5	TRBJ1-5	CASKPMGAGNQPQHF
-	TRBV3-1	TRBJ2-7	CASSPVGQLKGGLYEQYF
-	TRBV7-2	TRBJ2-1	CASSLATRSYNEQFF
-	TRBV4-2	TRBJ1-4	CASSQGEGRAGEKLFF
-	TRBV7-3	-	CASSSVGAGEGYEQYF
-	TRBV3-1	TRBJ1-2	CASSQDPTGFNYGYTF
-	TRBV12-3/TRBV12-4	TRBJ2-5	CASSPTSGMYERYF
-	TRBV7-8	TRBJ1-1	CASSKKGGTEAFF
few	TRBV11-2	TRBJ2-7	CASSLDPLRGRREQYF
few	TRBV29-1	TRBJ2-3	CSVHPGLNTDTQYF
few	TRBV18	TRBJ2-3	CASSPVDTPPDTQYF
many	TRBV12-3/TRBV12-4	TRBJ2-3	CASTPGGTQYF
-	TRBV21-1	TRBJ2-3	CASSRVSLRSRYAYF
-	TRBV2	TRBJ2-1	CASRPQGLAWGEQFF
few	TRBV9	TRBJ2-6	CASSVDGGLSGANVLTF
-	TRBV20-1	TRBJ2-7	CSASPLAAPCEQYF
-	TRBV11-2	TRBJ2-5	CASSNNAKQYF
-	TRBV7-9	TRBJ2-1	CASSALGESYNEQFF
few	TRBV29-1	TRBJ2-3	CSVSVVDTQYF
few	TRBV20-1	TRBJ2-3	CSAAGQATDTQYF
few	TRBV5-1	TRBJ1-1	CASMRDSFPEAFF
few	TRBV7-6	TRBJ2-5	CASSQRPYRGETQYF
few	TRBV5-1	TRBJ2-5	CASSSGLAGAQETQYF
-	TRBV7-9	TRBJ1-2	CASSLSEGGCYTF
-	TRBV12-3/TRBV12-4	TRBJ1-1	CASRLGGGAFF
-	TRBV7-2	TRBJ1-4	CASSLGGQDNEKLFF
-	TRBV7-3	TRBJ2-1	CASSLGTQPYNEQFF
-	TRBV20-1	TRBJ2-1	CSATRLAGGGSEQFF
-	TRBV7-2	TRBJ2-1	CASSLVAGLGTEQFF
-	TRBV11-2	TRBJ2-1	CASSWRQQGFNEQFF
few	TRBV25-1	TRBJ2-7	CASSRIRDGAYEQYF
-	TRBV18	TRBJ1-1	CASSPQRLNTGAFF
-	TRBV2	TRBJ2-3	CASSEGLVPTDTQYF
-	TRBV28	TRBJ2-5	CASRRSGSSKTQYF